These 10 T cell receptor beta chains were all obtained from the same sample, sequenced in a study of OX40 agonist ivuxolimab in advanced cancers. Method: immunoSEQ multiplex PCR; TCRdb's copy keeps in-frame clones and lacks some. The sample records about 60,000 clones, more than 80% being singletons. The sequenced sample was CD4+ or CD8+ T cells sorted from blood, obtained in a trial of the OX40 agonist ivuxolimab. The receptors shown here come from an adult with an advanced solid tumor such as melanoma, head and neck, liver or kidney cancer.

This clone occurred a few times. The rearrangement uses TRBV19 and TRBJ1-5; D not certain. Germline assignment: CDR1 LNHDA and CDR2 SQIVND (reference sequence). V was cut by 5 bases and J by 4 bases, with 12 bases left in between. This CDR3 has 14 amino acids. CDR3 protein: CASSLDLGNQPQHF. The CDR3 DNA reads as TGTGCCAGTAGTTTGGACCTGGGGAATCAGCCCCAGCATTTT.

The CDR3 region has the DNA TGTGCCAGCTCTAAGGGGGCCGGTCAGCCCCAGCATTTT. It encodes CASSKGAGQPQHF. The V call is TRBV19, the J call TRBJ1-5; 7 bases map to TRBD1. This CDR3 is 13 amino acids long. CDR1 and CDR2 (germline): LNHDA, SQIVND (reference sequence). Unmatched junction bases numbered 8, after V lost 9 bases and J lost 6 bases.

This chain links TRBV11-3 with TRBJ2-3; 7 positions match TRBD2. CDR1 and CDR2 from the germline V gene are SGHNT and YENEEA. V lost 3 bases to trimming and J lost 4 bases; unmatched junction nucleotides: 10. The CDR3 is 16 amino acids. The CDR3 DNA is TGTGCCAGCAGCTTGGGCGGGAGCAACAAGCCAGATACGCAGTATTTT. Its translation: CASSLGGSNKPDTQYF. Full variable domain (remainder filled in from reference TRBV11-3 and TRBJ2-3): EAGVVQSPRYKIIEKKQPVAFWCNPISGHNTLYWYLQNLGQGPELLIRYENEEAVDDSQLPKDRFSAERLKGVDSTLKIQPAELGDSAVYLCASSLGGSNKPDTQYFGPGTRLTVL.

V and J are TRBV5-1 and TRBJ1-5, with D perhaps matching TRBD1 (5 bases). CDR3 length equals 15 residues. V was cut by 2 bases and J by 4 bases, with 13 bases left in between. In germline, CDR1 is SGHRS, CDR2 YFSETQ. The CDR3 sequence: CASSLRQGGNQPQHF. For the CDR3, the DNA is TGCGCCAGCAGCTTACGTCAGGGAGGGAATCAGCCCCAGCATTTT.

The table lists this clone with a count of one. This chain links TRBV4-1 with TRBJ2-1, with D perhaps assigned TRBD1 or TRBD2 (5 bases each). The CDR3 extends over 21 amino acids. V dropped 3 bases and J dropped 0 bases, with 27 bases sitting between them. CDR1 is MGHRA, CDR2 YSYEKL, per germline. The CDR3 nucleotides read TGCGCCAGCAGCCAGCCAATTCGAGGGACGGACGCTCGAGCCTCCTACAATGAGCAGTTCTTC. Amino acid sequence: CASSQPIRGTDARASYNEQFF.

The DNA of the CDR3 is TGTGCCAGCAGTCCGGCGGGACAGACTAATGAAAAACTGTTTTTT. Translation gives CASSPAGQTNEKLFF. This rearrangement joins TRBV28 to TRBJ1-4; 7 nucleotides line up with TRBD1. Germline V lookup: CDR1 MDHEN, CDR2 SYDVKM. The CDR3 consists of 15 residues. J lost 2 bases, V lost 5 bases, and 5 bases had no gene match.

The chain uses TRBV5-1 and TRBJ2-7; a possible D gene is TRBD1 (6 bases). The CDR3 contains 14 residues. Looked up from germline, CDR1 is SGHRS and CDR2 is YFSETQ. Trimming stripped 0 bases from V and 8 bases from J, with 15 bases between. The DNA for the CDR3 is TGCGCCAGCAGCTTGGGGACCGGACAGAATCAGCAGTACTTC. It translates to CASSLGTGQNQQYF.

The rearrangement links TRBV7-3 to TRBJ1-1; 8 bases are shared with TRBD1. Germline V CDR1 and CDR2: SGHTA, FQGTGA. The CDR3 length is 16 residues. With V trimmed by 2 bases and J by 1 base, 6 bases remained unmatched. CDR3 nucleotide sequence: TGTGCCAGCAGCTTAGAGGCAGGGGGCGGGAACACTGAAGCTTTCTTT. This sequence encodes CASSLEAGGGNTEAFF.

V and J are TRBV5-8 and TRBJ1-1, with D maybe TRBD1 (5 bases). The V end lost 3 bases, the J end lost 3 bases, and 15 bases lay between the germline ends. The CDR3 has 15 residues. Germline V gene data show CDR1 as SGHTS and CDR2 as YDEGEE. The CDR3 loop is CASSSGLPEDTEAFF. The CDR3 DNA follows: TGTGCCAGCAGCTCAGGGCTCCCCGAGGACACTGAAGCTTTCTTT.

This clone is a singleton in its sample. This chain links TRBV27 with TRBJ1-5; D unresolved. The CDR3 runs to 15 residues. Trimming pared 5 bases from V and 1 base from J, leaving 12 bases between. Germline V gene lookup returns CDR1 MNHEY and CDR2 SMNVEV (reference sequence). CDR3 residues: CASSTFRSSNQPQHF. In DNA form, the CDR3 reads TGTGCCAGCAGTACCTTCCGGAGCAGCAATCAGCCCCAGCATTTT.